Below, 31 T cell receptor beta chains from the same sample are listed, as sequenced in a study of blood T cell repertoires in COVID-19. Sequencing was performed with immunoSEQ multiplex PCR; in TCRdb, only in-frame clones are kept and a portion is missing. The table records about 150,000 clones, around nine tenths of them present only once. Sequencing input: peripheral blood. The receptors were gathered from a woman in her 70s with acute or convalescent COVID-19.

The V call is TRBV6-6, the J call TRBJ2-2; D is perhaps TRBD2 (6 bases). Germline V gene sequence: CDR1 MNHNY, CDR2 SVGAGI (reference sequence). The V gene lost 6 bases and the J gene lost 0 bases, with 8 bases spanning the gap. The CDR3 extends over 14 amino acids. The CDR3 nucleotides are TGTGCCAGCAGCGGGACTCCGAACACCGGGGAGCTGTTTTTT. Translated: CASSGTPNTGELFF.

The chain is built from TRBV6-5 and TRBJ1-5, with D possibly TRBD1 on 5 matching bases. The germline V and J ends were trimmed by 8 bases and 2 bases, with 10 bases remaining between them. The germline V gene encodes CDR1 MNHEY and CDR2 SVGAGI. The CDR3 has 13 residues. In nucleotides, the CDR3 is TGTGCCAGCCAGGCAGGGCGCAATCAGCCCCAGCATTTT. Residues: CASQAGRNQPQHF.

The chain combines TRBV10-2 with TRBJ1-1, with TRBD1 identical over 7 bases. Per the germline V gene, CDR1 is WSHSY and CDR2 is SAAADI. Trimming at V came to 6 bases and at J to 1 base, leaving 2 bases not matched to a gene. CDR3 length: 13 residues. The CDR3: CASSGQANTEAFF. The CDR3 DNA is TGCGCCAGCAGCGGACAGGCGAACACTGAAGCTTTCTTT.

There are a few counts of this clone. The chain links TRBV29-1 to TRBJ2-3; 10 nucleotides align to TRBD2. This CDR3 comprises 15 residues. Trimming at V came to 4 bases and at J to 2 bases, leaving 6 bases not matched to a gene. The germline CDR1 and CDR2 sequences are SQVTM and ANQGSEA. The CDR3 bases are TGCAGCGTTGCCCGGACTAGCGGTTACACAGATACGCAGTATTTT. As protein: CSVARTSGYTDTQYF.

V and J are TRBV18 and TRBJ1-4; 8 nucleotides align to TRBD1. CDR1 is KGHSH, CDR2 LQKENI, per germline. The ends lost 5 bases at V and 2 bases at J; junction bases unmatched: 7. This CDR3 has 16 residues. The chain's CDR3 is CASSAYRGRTNEKLFF. The CDR3, as DNA: TGTGCCAGCTCAGCGTACAGGGGGAGGACTAATGAAAAACTGTTTTTT.

The chain uses TRBV4-2 and TRBJ2-4, with TRBD2 as a possible D gene (6 bases). V was cut by 0 bases and J by 1 base, with 16 bases left in between. Per germline, CDR1 LGHNA and CDR2 YNFKEQ. The CDR3 sequence is 18 residues long. Here the CDR3 DNA reads TGTGCCAGCAGCCAAGAATCCCCTCGTCGGGGGGCCAAAAACATTCAGTACTTC. Protein product: CASSQESPRRGAKNIQYF.

The rearrangement joins TRBV18 to TRBJ1-4; D perhaps matches TRBD1 (6 bases). V was clipped by 2 bases and J by 8 bases, with 12 bases between them. CDR1 and CDR2 (germline): KGHSH, LQKENI. CDR3 length: 14 residues. The CDR3 DNA reads as TGTGCCAGCTCACCAGGGAGACAGGAGGAAAAACTGTTTTTT. Its translation is CASSPGRQEEKLFF.

The CDR3 region has the DNA TGTGCCACAGGACAGGGGGCTAATTCACCCCTCCACTTT. Its translation is CATGQGANSPLHF. The chain recombines TRBV7-9 with TRBJ1-6, with 11 bases identical to TRBD1. This CDR3 has 13 amino acids. CDR1 and CDR2 (germline): SEHNR, FQNEAQ (reference sequence). J was trimmed by 6 bases and V by 10 bases; bases with no gene match: 2. The variable domain in full, completed from reference TRBV7-9 and TRBJ1-6, reads DTGVSQNPRHKITKRGQNVTFRCDPISEHNRLYWYRQTLGQGPEFLTYFQNEAQLEKSRLLSDRFSAERPKGSFSTLEIQRTEQGDSAMYLCATGQGANSPLHFGNGTRLTVT.

The chain carries TRBV18 and TRBJ1-1, with 8 bases that match TRBD1. In germline, CDR1 is KGHSH, CDR2 LQKENI. CDR3 length equals 13 residues. V lost 5 bases, J lost 5 bases, and 4 bases stayed unmatched. This chain's CDR3 is CASSGQGGTEAFF. The DNA for the CDR3 is TGTGCCAGCTCAGGACAGGGAGGGACTGAAGCTTTCTTT.

This chain connects TRBV25-1 to TRBJ2-3, with D possibly TRBD2 on 5 matching bases. Germline CDR1 MGHDK, CDR2 SYGVNS. The CDR3 is 18 amino acids. Trimming stripped 2 bases from V and 2 bases from J, with 20 bases between. The CDR3 reads CASSEKPRTVLYTDTQYF. CDR3 nucleotides: TGTGCCAGCAGTGAAAAGCCCAGGACTGTTCTTTACACAGATACGCAGTATTTT.

This chain connects TRBV7-9 to TRBJ2-7; tentative D call: TRBD2 (6 bases). The germline gives CDR1 SEHNR, CDR2 FQNEAQ (reference sequence). Trimming took 3 bases from V and 2 from J, leaving 11 bases between them. The CDR3 sequence is 14 residues long. The CDR3 DNA is TGTGCCAGCAGCTTGGGCCCGGGGGCCTACGAGCAGTACTTC. This gives the protein CASSLGPGAYEQYF.

This clone showed up just a few times. V gene TRBV27 combines with J gene TRBJ1-1; 8 positions match TRBD1. V lost 5 bases to trimming and J lost 4 bases; unmatched junction nucleotides: 6. Germline V gene data show CDR1 as MNHEY and CDR2 as SMNVEV (reference sequence). This CDR3 is 14 amino acids long. The CDR3 DNA sequence: TGTGCCAGCAGTCCGCGGACAGGGAGCACTGAAGCTTTCTTT. Translating gives CASSPRTGSTEAFF.

CDR3 amino acids: CASSRGTGGFLDGYTF. The CDR3 region has the DNA TGTGCCAGCTCACGGGGGACAGGGGGATTCCTGGATGGCTACACCTTC. The genes are TRBV18 and TRBJ1-2, with TRBD1 identical over 11 bases. The CDR3 spans 16 residues. CDR1 is KGHSH, CDR2 LQKENI, per germline. Trimming at V came to 4 bases and at J to 6 bases, leaving 10 bases not matched to a gene. Filled out from reference TRBV18 and TRBJ1-2, the complete variable domain reads NAGVMQNPRHLVRRRGQEARLRCSPMKGHSHVYWYRQLPEEGLKFMVYLQKENIIDESGMPKERFSAEFPKEGPSILRIQQVVRGDSAAYFCASSRGTGGFLDGYTFGSGTRLTVV.

The chain recombines TRBV9 with TRBJ1-1; no firm D call. Per germline, CDR1 SGDLS and CDR2 YYNGEE. Trimming removed 4 bases at V and 8 bases at J, with 18 bases between. CDR3 length equals 14 residues. The CDR3 nucleotides are TGTGCCAGCAGCCCCCCCCGACGGGTCTCAGAAGCTTTCTTT. Its protein product is CASSPPRRVSEAFF.

The chain joins TRBV6-6 to TRBJ2-3, with TRBD2 matching over 15 bases. The germline V gene has CDR1 MNHNY and CDR2 SVGAGI (reference sequence). V lost 5 bases and J lost 6; bases outside the gene matches: 18. The CDR3 is 20 amino acids. The CDR3 bases are TGTGCCAGCAGTCCCTATCGGCCCGGGACTAGCGGGGGGCCTCCGGATACGCAGTATTTT. The encoded protein is CASSPYRPGTSGGPPDTQYF.

V and J are TRBV28 and TRBJ2-3, with D perhaps matching TRBD2 (5 bases). This CDR3 is built from 16 residues. The ends were cut back, 3 bases at V and 0 bases at J, with 13 bases in the middle. Germline loops: CDR1 MDHEN, CDR2 SYDVKM. This CDR3 reads CASSFWGVPSTDTQYF. The CDR3 DNA reads TGTGCCAGCAGTTTCTGGGGAGTGCCTAGCACAGATACGCAGTATTTT.

This chain links TRBV5-6 with TRBJ2-1; TRBD2 is a possible D gene (7 bases). Trimming took 1 base from V and 8 from J, leaving 16 bases between them. Germline V gene data show CDR1 as SGHDT and CDR2 as YYEEEE. The CDR3 sequence is 15 residues long. The DNA for the CDR3 is TGTGCCAGCAGCTTGAACGGGGGGCCAGATCATGAGCAGTTCTTC. Its translation: CASSLNGGPDHEQFF. The full variable domain, rest sourced from reference TRBV5-6 and TRBJ2-1, is DAGVTQSPTHLIKTRGQQVTLRCSPKSGHDTVSWYQQALGQGPQFIFQYYEEEERQRGNFPDRFSGHQFPNYSSELNVNALLLGDSALYLCASSLNGGPDHEQFFGPGTRLTVL.

V and J are TRBV1 and TRBJ1-1; the D call of TRBD1 is as the table states it, not checked on the DNA. TRBV1 constitutes a pseudogene. The CDR3 contains 17 residues. CDR3 sequence: CTSSQPGQGSRGSEAFF. CDR3 DNA sequence: TGCACCAGCAGCCAGCCGGGACAGGGGTCGCGGGGGTCTGAAGCTTTCTTT.

V gene TRBV6-5 combines with J gene TRBJ1-2; possibly TRBD1 for D (6 bases). V lost 5 bases and J lost 7, with 20 bases in between. CDR1 is MNHEY, CDR2 SVGAGI, per germline. The CDR3 sequence is 15 residues long. The CDR3 here is CASSNPGRGAGGYTF. In nucleotides, the CDR3 is TGTGCCAGCAGTAACCCGGGCAGGGGTGCGGGTGGCTACACCTTC.

This clone is a singleton in its sample. This rearrangement joins TRBV5-1 to TRBJ2-1; a possible D gene is TRBD2 (6 bases). Per germline, CDR1 SGHRS and CDR2 YFSETQ. The CDR3 contains 13 residues. V was clipped by 0 bases and J by 9 bases, with 10 bases between them. CDR3 nucleotide sequence: TGCGCCAGCAGCTTGGCCGGGGGTCTTGAGCAGTTCTTC. Its protein is CASSLAGGLEQFF.

This chain links TRBV5-1 with TRBJ2-1; 10 bases agree with TRBD1. Germline V gene lookup returns CDR1 SGHRS and CDR2 YFSETQ. The trim removed 2 bases at V and 4 bases at J, leaving 3 bases unmatched. The CDR3 contains 15 residues. The CDR3 nucleotides read TGCGCCAGCAGCTTCCCGGGACAGGGGTACAATGAGCAGTTCTTC. It is translated as CASSFPGQGYNEQFF.

The chain combines TRBV18 with TRBJ1-1, with D perhaps matching TRBD1 (6 bases). V was trimmed by 4 bases and J by 5 bases, leaving 17 bases between them. The germline V gene encodes CDR1 KGHSH and CDR2 LQKENI. CDR3 length: 15 amino acids. CDR3 residues: CASSQSGPRGTEAFF. The CDR3 nucleotides are TGTGCCAGCTCACAGTCCGGGCCGAGGGGGACTGAAGCTTTCTTT.

The chain carries TRBV28 and TRBJ1-5; tentative D call: TRBD1 (5 bases). Germline V gene sequence: CDR1 MDHEN, CDR2 SYDVKM. The CDR3 covers 20 residues. The V gene lost 6 bases and the J gene lost 2 bases, with 29 bases spanning the gap. As DNA, the CDR3 is TGTGCCAGCAGCCAACGTAGGAGCAGGGAATTGGTCGGTGGCAATCAGCCCCAGCATTTT. Protein sequence: CASSQRRSRELVGGNQPQHF. The full variable domain, completed using reference TRBV28 and TRBJ1-5, is DVKVTQSSRYLVKRTGEKVFLECVQDMDHENMFWYRQDPGLGLRLIYFSYDVKMKEKGDIPEGYSVSREKKERFSLILESASTNQTSMYLCASSQRRSRELVGGNQPQHFGDGTRLSIL.

This chain links TRBV6-5 with TRBJ2-2, with 10 bases aligning to TRBD2. CDR1 and CDR2 from the germline V gene are MNHEY and SVGAGI. With V trimmed by 8 bases and J by 6 bases, 9 bases remained unmatched. The CDR3 runs 15 residues. This chain's CDR3 is CASVSLAGSPGELFF. The CDR3 DNA is TGTGCCAGCGTATCACTAGCGGGGTCTCCCGGGGAGCTGTTTTTT.

V gene TRBV7-2 combines with J gene TRBJ1-6, with TRBD1 matching 7 bases. Germline lookup yields CDR1 SGHTA and CDR2 FQGNSA. Unmatched junction bases numbered 4, after V lost 5 bases and J lost 6 bases. This CDR3 region has 14 residues. CDR3 in amino acids: CASSRGQANSPLHF. CDR3 nucleotides: TGTGCCAGCAGCCGTGGACAGGCTAATTCACCCCTCCACTTT.

The CDR3: CASSQDPQTGGTNSPLHF. In DNA, the CDR3 is TGCGCCAGCAGCCAAGACCCCCAGACAGGGGGGACTAATTCACCCCTCCACTTT. V usage is TRBV4-3 and J usage is TRBJ1-6; 9 nucleotides agree with TRBD1. Germline V gives CDR1 LGHNA, CDR2 YSLEER. The CDR3 is made up of 18 amino acids. V lost 0 bases, J lost 6 bases, and 9 bases stayed unmatched.

The CDR3 DNA follows: TGCGCCAGCAGCTCTGGATCTGGACTAGCAGTCAATGAGCAGTTCTTC. Its protein is CASSSGSGLAVNEQFF. The chain links TRBV5-1 to TRBJ2-1; TRBD2 matches 8 bases. V lost 3 bases, J lost 6 bases, and 11 bases stayed unmatched. This CDR3 is 16 amino acids long. The V gene's germline CDR1 is SGHRS and CDR2 YFSETQ.

The V call is TRBV7-9, the J call TRBJ2-2; D is unclear. The CDR3 totals 12 residues. Trimming removed 4 bases at V and 7 bases at J, with 7 bases between. Germline CDR1 reads SEHNR; CDR2 reads FQNEAQ (reference sequence). CDR3 region: CASSSGFGELFF. CDR3 DNA sequence: TGTGCCAGCAGCTCAGGATTCGGGGAGCTGTTTTTT.

The J gene is TRBJ1-6, the V gene TRBV7-6; 10 positions agree with TRBD1. V trimming: 5 bases; J trimming: 7 bases; junction bases outside the gene matches: 8. The CDR3 contains 16 residues. Per germline, CDR1 SGHVS and CDR2 FNYEAQ. CDR3 DNA sequence: TGTGCCAGCAGCCCCCAGGGGGACAGGGGCAATTCACCCCTCCACTTT. As protein: CASSPQGDRGNSPLHF.

V usage is TRBV28 and J usage is TRBJ2-5; 9 bases align to TRBD2. Per germline, CDR1 MDHEN and CDR2 SYDVKM. The CDR3 length is 13 residues. Trimming at V came to 5 bases and at J to 4 bases, leaving 2 bases not matched to a gene. The CDR3 sequence is CASSLTSGETQYF. CDR3 coding DNA: TGTGCCAGCAGTCTGACTAGCGGAGAGACCCAGTACTTC.

This chain connects TRBV7-8 to TRBJ1-1; D call uncertain. Germline V CDR1 and CDR2: SGHVS, FQNEAQ. Trimming took off 8 bases at V and 2 bases at J, with 24 bases between the two ends. The CDR3 contains 17 residues. The CDR3: CASRNLLASEGNTEAFF. The CDR3 bases are TGTGCCAGCCGAAACTTACTGGCGTCTGAGGGCAACACTGAAGCTTTCTTT.